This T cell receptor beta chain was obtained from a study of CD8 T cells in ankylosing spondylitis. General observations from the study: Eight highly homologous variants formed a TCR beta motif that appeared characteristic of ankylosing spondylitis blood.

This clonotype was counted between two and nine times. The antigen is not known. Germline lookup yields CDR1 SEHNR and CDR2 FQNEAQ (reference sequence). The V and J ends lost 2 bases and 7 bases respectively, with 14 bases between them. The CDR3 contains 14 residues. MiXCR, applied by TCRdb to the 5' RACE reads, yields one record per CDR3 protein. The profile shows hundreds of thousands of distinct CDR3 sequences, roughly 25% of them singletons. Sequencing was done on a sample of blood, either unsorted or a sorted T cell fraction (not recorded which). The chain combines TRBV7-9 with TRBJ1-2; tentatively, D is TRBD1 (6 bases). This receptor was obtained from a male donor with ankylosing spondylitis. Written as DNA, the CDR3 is TGTGCCAGCAGCTTAATGGGAAGGGGGTCTGGCTACACCTTC. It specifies CASSLMGRGSGYTF.